This TCR beta chain was obtained from a study of tumor-infiltrating lymphocytes in localized non-small cell lung cancer. Study in general: Patients included smokers and never-smokers with various histologies, some sampled after neoadjuvant chemotherapy. Study-level points and caveats: Different pieces of the same tissue were used for each assay.

Losses at the gene ends were 0 bases for V and 1 base for J; bases not matched to a gene: 10. CDR1 is SGHNT and CDR2 is YYREEE in the germline V gene (reference sequence). There are 17 residues in the CDR3. Here immunoSEQ multiplex PCR was the method, and the copy in TCRdb shows in-frame clones only, minus some. Of about 9,600 clones in the sample, 65% to 80% are singletons; the top ten hold approximately 20%. This clone appeared once. Its antigen is undetermined. This clonotype was obtained from a human donor with non-small cell lung cancer. The genes are TRBV5-4 and TRBJ2-7; 7 bases align to TRBD2. The sample comprised uninvolved lung tissue not adjacent to the tumor. CDR3 in DNA: TGTGCCAGCAGCTTGGATCCCCCGGGACTACGGTCCTACGAGCAGTACTTC. Amino acids: CASSLDPPGLRSYEQYF.